Given below is one T cell receptor (beta chain) in context. This sample stems from a study of blood T cell repertoires in COVID-19. The repertoire was sequenced with immunoSEQ multiplex PCR; TCRdb's copy has only in-frame clones and lacks some. The table records about 160,000 clones, around 83% of them present only once. This clonotype was sampled from a woman aged 45-59 years with COVID-19, enrolled during active disease. The sequencing input was peripheral blood.

DNA for the CDR3: TGCAGCGCCCGGGACTTCCAACTTAACAATGAGCAGTTCTTC. This encodes CSARDFQLNNEQFF. This sequence joins TRBV29-1 and TRBJ2-1; weak D call: TRBD2 (6 bases). The CDR3 is made up of 14 amino acids. Germline CDR1 SQVTM, CDR2 ANQGSEA. Trimming took off 7 bases at V and 5 bases at J, with 18 bases between the two ends.